The source of this TCR beta chain is a study of T cell repertoires in cytomegalovirus infection. The overall study: Recently identified HLA-C-restricted CMV epitopes were used, and well-studied HLA-B-restricted CMV epitopes were used as well. Both a matching HLA type and CMV infection were indicated by public TCR beta signatures.

TCRdb re-called the reads with MiXCR, one entry per CDR3 protein. The sample lists more than 35,000 distinct CDR3 sequences; around half were seen once. The J segment lost 5 bases and the V segment lost 8 bases, leaving 9 bases of the junction unmatched. The CDR3 length is 15 residues. Study results and limitations: Dominating the ex vivo response were TCR beta clonotypes that were CMV-specific and HLA-C-restricted.

Many counts were recorded for this clonotype. Its antigen remains unknown. This sequence joins TRBV12-3 or TRBV12-4 and TRBJ2-7; 13 nucleotides align to TRBD2. The sequence was collected from a human donor in good health (CMV status not recorded). Some clones in this sample may be carry-over from other donors' samples. The sequencing here drew on CD8+ T cells from cultured PBMCs, taken from culture after CMV antigen stimulation. The CDR3 loop is CASRLRTSGSHEQYF. CDR3 sequence (DNA): TGTGCCAGCCGCTTGAGGACTAGCGGGAGTCACGAGCAGTACTTC.